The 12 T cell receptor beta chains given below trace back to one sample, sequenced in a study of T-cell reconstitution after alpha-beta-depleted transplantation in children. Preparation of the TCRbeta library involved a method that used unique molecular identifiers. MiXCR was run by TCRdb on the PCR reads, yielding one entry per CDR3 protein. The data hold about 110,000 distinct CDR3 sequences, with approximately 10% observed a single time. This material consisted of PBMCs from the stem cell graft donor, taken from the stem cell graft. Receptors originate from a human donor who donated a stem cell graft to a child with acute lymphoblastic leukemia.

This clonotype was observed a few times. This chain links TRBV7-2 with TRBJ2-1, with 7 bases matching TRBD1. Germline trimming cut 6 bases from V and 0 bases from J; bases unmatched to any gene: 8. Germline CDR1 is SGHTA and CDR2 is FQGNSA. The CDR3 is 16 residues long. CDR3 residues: CASRPGQASSYNEQFF. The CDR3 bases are TGTGCCAGCAGACCCGGACAGGCCTCCTCCTACAATGAGCAGTTCTTC.

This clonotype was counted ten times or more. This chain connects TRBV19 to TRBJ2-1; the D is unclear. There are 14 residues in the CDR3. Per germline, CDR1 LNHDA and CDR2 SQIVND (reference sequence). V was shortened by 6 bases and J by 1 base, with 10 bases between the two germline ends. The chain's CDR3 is CASRGIGSYNEQFF. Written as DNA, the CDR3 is TGTGCCAGTAGGGGGATCGGGTCCTACAATGAGCAGTTCTTC.

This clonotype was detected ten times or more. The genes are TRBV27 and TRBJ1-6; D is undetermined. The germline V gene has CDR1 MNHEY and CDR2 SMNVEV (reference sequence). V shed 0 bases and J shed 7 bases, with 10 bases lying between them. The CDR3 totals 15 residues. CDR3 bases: TGTGCCAGCAGTTTATCGTCGGGAAACAATTCACCCCTCCACTTT. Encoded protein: CASSLSSGNNSPLHF.

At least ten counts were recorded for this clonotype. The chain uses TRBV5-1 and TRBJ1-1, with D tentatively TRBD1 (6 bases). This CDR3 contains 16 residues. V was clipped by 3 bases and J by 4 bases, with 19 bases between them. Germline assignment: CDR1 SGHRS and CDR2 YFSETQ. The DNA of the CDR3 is TGCGCCAGCAGCTCACCCTTACAGGGATGGAGCACTGAAGCTTTCTTT. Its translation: CASSSPLQGWSTEAFF.

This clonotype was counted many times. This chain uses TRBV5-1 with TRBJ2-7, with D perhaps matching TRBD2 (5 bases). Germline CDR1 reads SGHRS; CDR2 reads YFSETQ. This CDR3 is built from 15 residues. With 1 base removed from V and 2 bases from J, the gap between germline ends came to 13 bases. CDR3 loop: CASSLTGGLTYEQYF. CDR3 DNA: TGCGCCAGCAGCTTGACGGGCGGGTTAACCTACGAGCAGTACTTC.

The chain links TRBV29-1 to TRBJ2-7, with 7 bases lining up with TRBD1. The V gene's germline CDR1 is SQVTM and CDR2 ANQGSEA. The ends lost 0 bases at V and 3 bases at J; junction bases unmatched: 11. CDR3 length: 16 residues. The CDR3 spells CSVEDHSQGVYYEQYF. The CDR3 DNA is TGCAGCGTTGAAGATCATAGTCAGGGGGTTTACTACGAGCAGTACTTC.

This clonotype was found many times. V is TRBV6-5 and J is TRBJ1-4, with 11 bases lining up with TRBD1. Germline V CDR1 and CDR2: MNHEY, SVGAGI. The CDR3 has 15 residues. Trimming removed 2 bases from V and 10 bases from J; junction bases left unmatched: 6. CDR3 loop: CASSYVGQGEGKLFF. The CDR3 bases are TGTGCCAGCAGTTACGTGGGACAGGGGGAAGGAAAACTGTTTTTT.

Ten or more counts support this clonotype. CDR3 amino acids: CASSLEVRTWGEQYF. CDR3 nucleotide sequence: TGCGCCAGCAGCTTGGAAGTTCGGACATGGGGCGAGCAGTACTTC. This chain uses TRBV5-1 with TRBJ2-7, with a possible D match to TRBD1 (5 bases). CDR1 and CDR2 (germline): SGHRS, YFSETQ. V lost 0 bases and J 6 bases, leaving 16 bases between the germline ends. The CDR3 spans 15 residues.

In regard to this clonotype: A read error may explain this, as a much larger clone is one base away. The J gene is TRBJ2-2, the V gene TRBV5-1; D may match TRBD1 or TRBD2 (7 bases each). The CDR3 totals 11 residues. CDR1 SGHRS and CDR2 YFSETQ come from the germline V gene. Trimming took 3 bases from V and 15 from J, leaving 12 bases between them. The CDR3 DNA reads TGCGCCAGCAGCTACGCAGGGGGGGTGTTTTTT. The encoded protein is CASSYAGGVFF.

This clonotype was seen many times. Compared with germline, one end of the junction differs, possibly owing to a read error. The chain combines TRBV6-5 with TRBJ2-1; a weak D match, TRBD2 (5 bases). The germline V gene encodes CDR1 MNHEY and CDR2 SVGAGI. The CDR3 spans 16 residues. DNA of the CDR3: TGTGCCAGCAGTGACTCCCGGAGATCCGGACTCGATGAGCAGTTCTTC. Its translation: CASSDSRRSGLDEQFF.

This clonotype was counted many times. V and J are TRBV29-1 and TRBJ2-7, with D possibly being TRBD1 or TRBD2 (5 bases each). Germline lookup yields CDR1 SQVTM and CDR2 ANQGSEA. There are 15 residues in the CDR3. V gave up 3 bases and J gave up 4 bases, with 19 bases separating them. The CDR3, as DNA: TGCAGCGTTGATTGGACAAGCGGCTCCACATACGAGCAGTACTTC. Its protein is CSVDWTSGSTYEQYF.

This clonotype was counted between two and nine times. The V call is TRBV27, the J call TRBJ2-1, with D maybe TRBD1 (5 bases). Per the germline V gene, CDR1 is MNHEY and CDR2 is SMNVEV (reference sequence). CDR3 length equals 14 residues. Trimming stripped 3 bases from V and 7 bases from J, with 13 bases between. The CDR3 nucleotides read TGTGCCAGCAGTTTGATGGGGCTGGTAAATGAGCAGTTCTTC. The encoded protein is CASSLMGLVNEQFF.